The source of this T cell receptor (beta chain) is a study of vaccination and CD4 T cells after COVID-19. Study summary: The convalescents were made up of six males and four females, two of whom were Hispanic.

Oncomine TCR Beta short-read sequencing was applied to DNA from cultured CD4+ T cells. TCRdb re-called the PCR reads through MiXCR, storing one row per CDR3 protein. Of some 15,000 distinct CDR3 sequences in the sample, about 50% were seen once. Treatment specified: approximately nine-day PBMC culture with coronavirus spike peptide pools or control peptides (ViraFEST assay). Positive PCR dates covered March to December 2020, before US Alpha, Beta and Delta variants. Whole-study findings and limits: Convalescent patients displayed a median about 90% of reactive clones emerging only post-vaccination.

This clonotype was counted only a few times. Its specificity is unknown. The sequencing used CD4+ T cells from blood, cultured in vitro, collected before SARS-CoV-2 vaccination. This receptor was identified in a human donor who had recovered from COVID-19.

The CDR3: CSARVGLAGTDTQYF. For the CDR3, the DNA is TGCAGTGCTAGAGTGGGGCTAGCGGGCACAGATACGCAGTATTTT. J is TRBJ2-3 and V is TRBV20-1; TRBD2 aligns across 7 bases. The CDR3 totals 15 residues. Germline V gene sequence: CDR1 DFQATT, CDR2 SNEGSKA (reference sequence). V trimming: 1 base; J trimming: 1 base; junction bases outside the gene matches: 5.